Shown below are 10 T cell receptor beta chains from a single sample sequenced in a study of metastatic and nonmetastatic thyroid tumors. TCRdb re-processed the PCR reads through MiXCR. The sample shows about 59,000 clones, 25% to 35% of them seen only once. All patients reached thyroid surgery having received no treatment beforehand. Sequencing was carried out using blood. These receptors all stem from a female donor with papillary thyroid cancer or a benign thyroid nodule (not recorded which). Some clones in this sample may be carry-over from other donors' samples.

The rearrangement uses TRBV3-1 and TRBJ1-2, with no clear D. Per germline, CDR1 LGHDT and CDR2 YNNKEL (reference sequence). The germline V and J ends were trimmed by 0 bases and 7 bases, with 12 bases remaining between them. CDR3 length: 14 residues. Here the CDR3 DNA reads TGTGCCAGCAGCCAAGATCTGCCCGGTGCTGGCTACACCTTC. This encodes CASSQDLPGAGYTF. The entire variable domain, with the rest obtained from reference TRBV3-1 and TRBJ1-2, is as follows: DTAVSQTPKYLVTQMGNDKSIKCEQNLGHDTMYWYKQDSKKFLKIMFSYNNKELIINETVPNRFSPKSPDKAHLNLHINSLELGDSAVYFCASSQDLPGAGYTFGSGTRLTVV.

The chain joins TRBV11-2 to TRBJ2-1; tentatively, D is TRBD1 or TRBD2 (5 bases each). Germline CDR1 is SGHAT and CDR2 is FQNNGV. The V gene lost 5 bases and the J gene lost 7 bases, with 18 bases spanning the gap. The CDR3 spans 15 residues. The CDR3 region has the DNA TGTGCCAGCAGCCCTAGTACGTACGAGGGGAATGAGCAGTTCTTC. Translated, it gives CASSPSTYEGNEQFF.

Judged by abundance, this clone is medium-sized (0.01 to 0.1%). The rearrangement links TRBV6-2 or TRBV6-3 to TRBJ1-1; TRBD1 is a possible D gene (5 bases). Trimming shortened V by 6 bases and J by 7 bases, and 12 bases separated the two germline ends. Germline V gene data show CDR1 as MNHEY and CDR2 as SVGEGT. This CDR3 contains 12 residues. The CDR3 region has the DNA TGTGCCAGCAGGCTCCGGGACGGTGAAGCTTTCTTT. This gives the protein CASRLRDGEAFF.

This chain links TRBV19 with TRBJ2-7; 13 nucleotides line up with TRBD2. From germline, CDR1 is LNHDA and CDR2 SQIVND (reference sequence). CDR3 length equals 19 residues. Trimming at V came to 0 bases and at J to 5 bases, leaving 13 bases not matched to a gene. The CDR3 is CASSIDLWTSGSRTDEQYF. The DNA of the CDR3 is TGTGCCAGTAGTATAGATCTATGGACTAGCGGGAGTAGGACCGACGAGCAGTACTTC.

The CDR3 sequence is CASSYSWTGELFF. CDR3 bases: TGTGCCAGCAGTTACTCGTGGACCGGGGAGCTGTTTTTT. The chain carries TRBV6-5 and TRBJ2-2; D is undetermined. CDR3 length: 13 residues. Trimming pared 0 bases from V and 5 bases from J, leaving 4 bases between. CDR1 and CDR2 from the germline V gene are MNHEY and SVGAGI.

V gene TRBV6-5 combines with J gene TRBJ1-5, with D unclear. The CDR3 has 13 amino acids. CDR1 is MNHEY, CDR2 SVGAGI, per germline. The ends were cut back, 0 bases at V and 4 bases at J, with 4 bases in the middle. CDR3: CASSYSENQPQHF. CDR3 nucleotides: TGTGCCAGCAGTTACTCAGAAAATCAGCCCCAGCATTTT.

Worth noting for this clone: One junction end disagrees with the germline gene, perhaps due to a read error. This sequence joins TRBV6-5 and TRBJ1-2; TRBD1 might be the D (6 bases). This CDR3 spans 16 amino acids. From germline, CDR1 is MNHEY and CDR2 SVGAGI. This CDR3 is CASSDSWTATNYGYTF. The DNA of the CDR3 is TGTGCCAGCAGTGACTCTTGGACAGCCACGAACTATGGCTACACCTTC.

This clone was observed many times. This same CDR3 is encoded by further DNA sequences in the sample. The V gene is TRBV11-2, the J gene TRBJ2-1; D is unclear. From germline, CDR1 is SGHAT and CDR2 FQNNGV. Trimming took off 1 base at V and 7 bases at J, with 8 bases between the two ends. This CDR3 has 13 amino acids. CDR3 loop: CASSLASLNEQFF. CDR3 DNA sequence: TGTGCCAGCAGCTTAGCCTCGCTAAATGAGCAGTTCTTC.

The sample holds a few counts of this clone. The chain carries TRBV12-3 or TRBV12-4 and TRBJ2-1; no reliable D call. This CDR3 is 11 amino acids long. With 3 bases removed from V and 9 bases from J, the gap between germline ends came to 6 bases. CDR3 sequence reads: CASSLSLEQFF. In DNA form, the CDR3 reads TGTGCCAGCAGTTTGTCTCTTGAGCAGTTCTTC.

In its sample, this clone was seen many times. The genes are TRBV2 and TRBJ2-1; 13 bases match TRBD2. Germline-derived CDR1 and CDR2 are SNHLY and FYNNEI. V lost 7 bases and J lost 7; bases outside the gene matches: 7. The length of the CDR3 is 15 residues. In nucleotides, the CDR3 is TGTGCCAGCACCCGGACTAGCGGGAGTGGTAATGAGCAGTTCTTC. Its translation is CASTRTSGSGNEQFF. The whole variable domain, filled in from reference TRBV2 and TRBJ2-1, reads EPEVTQTPSHQVTQMGQEVILRCVPISNHLYFYWYRQILGQKVEFLVSFYNNEISEKSEIFDDQFSVERPDGSNFTLKIRSTKLEDSAMYFCASTRTSGSGNEQFFGPGTRLTVL.